This section outlines one T cell receptor beta chain sequence together with its context. This CDR3 comprises 15 residues. Germline V lookup: CDR1 SGHRS, CDR2 YFSETQ. V was pared by 0 bases and J by 3 bases, with 12 bases between. The sample belongs to a study of blood T cell repertoires in COVID-19. Sequenced by immunoSEQ multiplex PCR; TCRdb stores in-frame clones only, minus some. The data contain over 150,000 clones, 70% to 85% of them singletons. The source is a man aged 55-75 years with COVID-19, enrolled during active disease. The chain combines TRBV5-1 with TRBJ1-1, with TRBD1 as a possible D gene (5 bases). The sequenced sample consisted of peripheral blood. The CDR3 DNA follows: TGCGCCAGCAGCTTGGAGGGCCAAGGGGACACTGAAGCTTTCTTT. Translating it yields CASSLEGQGDTEAFF. Combining the CDR3 with reference TRBV5-1 and TRBJ1-1 gives the whole variable domain KAGVTQTPRYLIKTRGQQVTLSCSPISGHRSVSWYQQTPGQGLQFLFEYFSETQRNKGNFPGRFSGRQFSNSRSEMNVSTLELGDSALYLCASSLEGQGDTEAFFGQGTRLTVV.